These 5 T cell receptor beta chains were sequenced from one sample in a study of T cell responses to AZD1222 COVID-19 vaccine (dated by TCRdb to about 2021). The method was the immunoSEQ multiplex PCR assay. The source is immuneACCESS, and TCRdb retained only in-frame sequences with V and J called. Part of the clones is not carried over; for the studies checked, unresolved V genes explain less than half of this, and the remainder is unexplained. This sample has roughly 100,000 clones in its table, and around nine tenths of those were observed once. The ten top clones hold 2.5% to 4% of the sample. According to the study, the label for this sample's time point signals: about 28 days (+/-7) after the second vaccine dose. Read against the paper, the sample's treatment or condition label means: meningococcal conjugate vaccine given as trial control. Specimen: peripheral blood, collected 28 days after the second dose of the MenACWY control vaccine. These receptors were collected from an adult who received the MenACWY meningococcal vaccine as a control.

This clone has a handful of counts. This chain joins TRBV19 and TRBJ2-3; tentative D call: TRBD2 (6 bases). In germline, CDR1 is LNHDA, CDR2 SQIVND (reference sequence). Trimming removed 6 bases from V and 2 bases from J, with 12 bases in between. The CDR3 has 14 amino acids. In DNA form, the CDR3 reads TGTGCCAGTAGCCGGCGGGGTGCCACAGATACGCAGTATTTT. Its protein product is CASSRRGATDTQYF.

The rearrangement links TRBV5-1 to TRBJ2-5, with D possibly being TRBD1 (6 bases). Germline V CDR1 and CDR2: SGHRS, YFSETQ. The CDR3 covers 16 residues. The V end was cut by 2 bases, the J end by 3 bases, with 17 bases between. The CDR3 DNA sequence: TGCGCCAGCAGCTTCAATGGCAGGGGCAGCAAAGAGACCCAGTACTTC. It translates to CASSFNGRGSKETQYF.

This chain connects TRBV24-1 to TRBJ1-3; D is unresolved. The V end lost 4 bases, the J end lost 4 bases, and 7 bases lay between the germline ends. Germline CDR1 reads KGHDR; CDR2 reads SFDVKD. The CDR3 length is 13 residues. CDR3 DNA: TGTGCCACCAGTGACCTCCGAGGAAACACCATATATTTT. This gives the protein CATSDLRGNTIYF.

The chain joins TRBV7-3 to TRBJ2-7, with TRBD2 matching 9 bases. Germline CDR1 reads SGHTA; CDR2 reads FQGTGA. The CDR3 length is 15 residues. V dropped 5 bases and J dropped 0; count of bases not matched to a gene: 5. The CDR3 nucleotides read TGTGCCAGCAGCCCAGGACTAGCGCGCTCCTACGAGCAGTACTTC. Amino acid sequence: CASSPGLARSYEQYF.

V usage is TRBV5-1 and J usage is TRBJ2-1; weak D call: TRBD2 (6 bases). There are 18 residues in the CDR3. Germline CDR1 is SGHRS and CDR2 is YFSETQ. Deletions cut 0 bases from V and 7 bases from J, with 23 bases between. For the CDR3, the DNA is TGCGCCAGCAGCTTGGAGGGAGGACGGGCCCCTCGGATAAATGAGCAGTTCTTC. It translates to CASSLEGGRAPRINEQFF.